The next 27 T cell receptor beta chains were all read from a single sample in a study of cytomegalovirus exposure and HLA in healthy donors. PCR used 60 Vbeta primers and 13 Jbeta primers. Measured with immunoSEQ multiplex PCR; TCRdb has only the in-frame clones, and not every one. The sample has roughly 110,000 clones; roughly 83% are singletons. The sequenced sample was PBMCs. These receptors were obtained from a woman aged 18-35 years in good health and CMV-seropositive.

The V gene is TRBV5-6, the J gene TRBJ1-3; no reliable D call. CDR1 SGHDT and CDR2 YYEEEE come from the germline V gene. CDR3 length: 16 residues. Trimming pared 4 bases from V and 3 bases from J, leaving 17 bases between. This chain's CDR3 is CASSPQWGSGGNTIYF. As DNA, the CDR3 is TGTGCCAGCAGCCCTCAATGGGGAAGCGGTGGAAACACCATATATTTT.

The chain recombines TRBV11-3 with TRBJ2-1, with 9 bases matching TRBD1. The germline gives CDR1 SGHNT, CDR2 YENEEA. This CDR3 comprises 14 residues. V shed 7 bases and J 7 bases; nucleotides not matched to a gene: 8. CDR3 DNA sequence: TGTGCCAGCACTCACAGGGGGCGGCGGAATGAGCAGTTCTTC. Its translation: CASTHRGRRNEQFF.

The rearrangement joins TRBV27 to TRBJ2-7; D remains ambiguous. CDR3 length equals 12 residues. V was clipped by 2 bases and J by 5 bases, with 7 bases between them. Looked up from germline, CDR1 is MNHEY and CDR2 is SMNVEV (reference sequence). CDR3 residues: CASSLIGDEQYF. The CDR3, as DNA: TGTGCCAGCAGTTTAATAGGAGACGAGCAGTACTTC.

This clone was seen more than once but under ten times. The chain carries TRBV5-1 and TRBJ2-2; 7 bases are shared with TRBD2. CDR1 and CDR2 (germline): SGHRS, YFSETQ. The CDR3 is 15 residues long. Trimming at V came to 3 bases and at J to 4 bases, leaving 6 bases not matched to a gene. Written as DNA, the CDR3 is TGCGCCAGCAGCTCCCGGACTAGGCGCACCGGGGAGCTGTTTTTT. Protein sequence: CASSSRTRRTGELFF.

This clone appeared a few times. The chain employs TRBV6-5 and TRBJ1-1, with no clear D. V was clipped by 7 bases and J by 2 bases, with 11 bases between them. Germline CDR1 and CDR2: MNHEY and SVGAGI. This CDR3 comprises 13 residues. The CDR3 nucleotides read TGTGCCAGCACCCCCGAGGTAAACACTGAAGCTTTCTTT. Its protein is CASTPEVNTEAFF.

This rearrangement joins TRBV5-1 to TRBJ1-5; 7 bases agree with TRBD1. CDR1 and CDR2 from the germline V gene are SGHRS and YFSETQ. CDR3 size: 14 residues. The V segment lost 1 base and the J segment 6 bases; nucleotides outside the gene matches: 4. CDR3 loop: CASSLRGQGQPQHF. The DNA of the CDR3 is TGCGCCAGCAGCTTGAGGGGGCAGGGTCAGCCCCAGCATTTT.

The chain uses TRBV5-4 and TRBJ2-1, with 8 nucleotides matching TRBD2. This CDR3 spans 16 amino acids. Germline V gene sequence: CDR1 SGHNT, CDR2 YYREEE (reference sequence). Trimming removed 0 bases from V and 2 bases from J; junction bases left unmatched: 4. The CDR3 DNA follows: TGTGCCAGCAGCTTGGGGCTAGCGGGTACCTACAATGAGCAGTTCTTC. Translating gives CASSLGLAGTYNEQFF.

This chain connects TRBV5-1 to TRBJ1-2, with D perhaps TRBD1 (6 bases). The V gene's germline CDR1 is SGHRS and CDR2 YFSETQ. CDR3 length equals 15 residues. V was cut by 4 bases and J by 0 bases, with 13 bases left in between. The CDR3: CASSGGQLANYGYTF. The CDR3 nucleotides read TGCGCCAGCAGCGGAGGACAGTTAGCTAACTATGGCTACACCTTC.

Turning to this clone: A read error may produce the germline difference seen at one junction end. The genes are TRBV30 and TRBJ2-5; 7 positions match TRBD2. The germline V gene encodes CDR1 GTSNPN and CDR2 SVGIG (reference sequence). The CDR3 totals 16 residues. The CDR3 protein is CAWSVPVAGTQEAQYF. CDR3 DNA: TGTGCCTGGAGTGTACCCGTAGCGGGCACACAAGAGGCCCAGTACTTC. The full variable domain, its missing parts supplied by reference TRBV30 and TRBJ2-5, is SQTIHQWPATLVQPVGSPLSLECTVEGTSNPNLYWYRQAAGRGLQLLFYSVGIGQISSEVPQNLSASRPQDRQFILSSKKLLLSDSGFYLCAWSVPVAGTQEAQYFGPGTRLLVL.

This clone was seen more than once but under ten times. The rearrangement links TRBV2 to TRBJ2-7; possible D gene TRBD2, 6 bases. CDR3 length: 14 amino acids. Per the germline V gene, CDR1 is SNHLY and CDR2 is FYNNEI. V was trimmed by 2 bases and J by 2 bases, leaving 10 bases between them. CDR3 coding DNA: TGTGCCAGCAGTGAATCCGGGGGTCCCTACGAGCAGTACTTC. Protein: CASSESGGPYEQYF.

The chain carries TRBV7-8 and TRBJ1-1; 11 bases line up with TRBD1. V was clipped by 0 bases and J by 3 bases; unmatched bases: 6. Germline CDR1 SGHVS, CDR2 FQNEAQ. The CDR3 extends over 17 amino acids. This chain's CDR3 is CASSLALGQGADTEAFF. CDR3 DNA: TGTGCCAGCAGCTTAGCGTTAGGACAGGGGGCGGACACTGAAGCTTTCTTT.

The chain recombines TRBV6-5 with TRBJ1-2; D unclear. Germline V gene data show CDR1 as MNHEY and CDR2 as SVGAGI. Trimming stripped 2 bases from V and 4 bases from J, with 8 bases between. The CDR3 contains 13 residues. CDR3 in amino acids: CASSYRSSYGYTF. The CDR3 region has the DNA TGTGCCAGCAGTTACCGAAGTAGCTATGGCTACACCTTC.

The chain carries TRBV5-1 and TRBJ2-5; D may be TRBD2 (5 bases). The CDR3 runs to 14 residues. Trimming shortened V by 4 bases and J by 2 bases, and 12 bases separated the two germline ends. Germline V gives CDR1 SGHRS, CDR2 YFSETQ. The CDR3 sequence is CASSGSVAQETQYF. CDR3 coding DNA: TGCGCCAGCAGCGGGAGCGTAGCGCAAGAGACCCAGTACTTC.

This chain connects TRBV6-5 to TRBJ1-2; 7 bases line up with TRBD1. CDR1 and CDR2 from the germline V gene are MNHEY and SVGAGI. This CDR3 is built from 13 residues. Losses at the gene ends were 4 bases for V and 8 bases for J; bases not matched to a gene: 7. The CDR3 sequence: CASSFRQGGGYTF. CDR3 DNA: TGTGCCAGCAGTTTTAGGCAGGGGGGAGGCTACACCTTC.

The V call is TRBV5-1, the J call TRBJ2-5; possibly TRBD2 for D (6 bases). Trimming stripped 0 bases from V and 5 bases from J, with 11 bases between. Germline V gene sequence: CDR1 SGHRS, CDR2 YFSETQ. There are 14 residues in the CDR3. CDR3 loop: CASSLAGDDETQYF. The CDR3 nucleotides are TGCGCCAGCAGCTTGGCGGGGGACGATGAGACCCAGTACTTC. Drawing the rest from reference TRBV5-1 and TRBJ2-5, the complete variable domain is KAGVTQTPRYLIKTRGQQVTLSCSPISGHRSVSWYQQTPGQGLQFLFEYFSETQRNKGNFPGRFSGRQFSNSRSEMNVSTLELGDSALYLCASSLAGDDETQYFGPGTRLLVL.

The chain joins TRBV11-3 to TRBJ1-1; tentative D call: TRBD1 (5 bases). In germline, CDR1 is SGHNT, CDR2 YENEEA. V dropped 1 base and J dropped 0 bases, with 15 bases sitting between them. This CDR3 region has 17 residues. The CDR3 DNA follows: TGTGCCAGCAGCTTAGCAGGGTATGGCAACATGAACACTGAAGCTTTCTTT. Protein sequence: CASSLAGYGNMNTEAFF.

The chain employs TRBV7-9 and TRBJ2-7; 7 bases fit TRBD2. This CDR3 has 14 residues. V shed 3 bases and J 2 bases; nucleotides not matched to a gene: 4. Looked up from germline, CDR1 is SEHNR and CDR2 is FQNEAQ (reference sequence). The CDR3 region is CASSFSGLAYEQYF. The CDR3, as DNA: TGTGCCAGCAGCTTCTCAGGACTAGCCTACGAGCAGTACTTC.

This clone was detected only a few times. The rearrangement uses TRBV5-6 and TRBJ2-1; D is possibly TRBD1 (6 bases). There are 14 residues in the CDR3. Trimming removed 7 bases from V and 8 bases from J, with 19 bases in between. The germline CDR1 and CDR2 sequences are SGHDT and YYEEEE. CDR3 nucleotides: TGTGCCAGCGGCACGTCGACAGGTCTGGATGAGCAGTTCTTC. Its translation is CASGTSTGLDEQFF.

V gene TRBV4-1 combines with J gene TRBJ1-2, with D unclear. Germline CDR1 reads MGHRA; CDR2 reads YSYEKL. The CDR3 loop spans 15 amino acids. The V and J ends lost 1 base and 2 bases respectively, with 11 bases between them. CDR3 amino acids: CASSQVPGENYGYTF. The CDR3 DNA reads as TGCGCCAGCAGCCAAGTCCCGGGAGAGAACTATGGCTACACCTTC.

The DNA for the CDR3 is TGTGCCAGCAGCTTGGCTACAGGCACCCAAGAGACCCAGTACTTC. This sequence encodes CASSLATGTQETQYF. V is TRBV5-4 and J is TRBJ2-5, with D maybe TRBD1 (5 bases). Germline CDR1 is SGHNT and CDR2 is YYREEE (reference sequence). The CDR3 length is 15 residues. Trimming took 0 bases from V and 1 from J, leaving 10 bases between them.

This sequence joins TRBV25-1 and TRBJ2-5; TRBD1 agrees at 8 bases. There are 14 residues in the CDR3. J lost 3 bases, V lost 3 bases, and 3 bases had no gene match. CDR1 MGHDK and CDR2 SYGVNS come from the germline V gene. The CDR3 is CASSDDRGKETQYF. The CDR3 DNA follows: TGTGCCAGCAGTGATGACAGGGGTAAAGAGACCCAGTACTTC.

This chain joins TRBV18 and TRBJ1-1, with D possibly TRBD1 on 6 matching bases. The ends were cut back, 1 base at V and 0 bases at J, with 9 bases in the middle. This CDR3 has 15 amino acids. CDR1 is KGHSH, CDR2 LQKENI, per germline. Here the CDR3 DNA reads TGTGCCAGCTCACCACAGTCAGGGGTGAACACTGAAGCTTTCTTT. As protein: CASSPQSGVNTEAFF.

The chain carries TRBV15 and TRBJ1-1; TRBD1 matches at 7 bases. Germline V gene lookup returns CDR1 LNHNV and CDR2 YYDKDF (reference sequence). The CDR3 runs 16 residues. V shed 0 bases, J shed 0 bases, and the junction held 4 bases outside the gene matches. CDR3 protein: CATSRETGQLNTEAFF. The CDR3 DNA is TGTGCCACCAGCAGAGAAACGGGACAGCTGAACACTGAAGCTTTCTTT.

The chain carries TRBV19 and TRBJ2-6; weak D call: TRBD1 (6 bases). This CDR3 region has 15 residues. Germline V gene data show CDR1 as LNHDA and CDR2 as SQIVND (reference sequence). V gave up 5 bases and J gave up 4 bases, with 12 bases separating them. DNA of the CDR3: TGTGCCAGTAGTCGTTCAGGGGCCGGGGCCAACGTCCTGACTTTC. It translates to CASSRSGAGANVLTF.

In its sample, this clone was seen a few times. The chain has TRBV25-1 and TRBJ2-3, with 8 positions matching TRBD2. Germline V gene sequence: CDR1 MGHDK, CDR2 SYGVNS. V was pared by 8 bases and J by 3 bases, with 10 bases of the junction left unmatched. This CDR3 is 15 amino acids long. This chain's CDR3 is CASQQAGVGTDTQYF. In DNA form, the CDR3 reads TGTGCCAGCCAGCAAGCGGGAGTGGGGACAGATACGCAGTATTTT.

The rearrangement joins TRBV7-3 to TRBJ1-1; D not certain. The CDR3 runs to 12 residues. From germline, CDR1 is SGHTA and CDR2 FQGTGA. V lost 2 bases and J 11 bases, leaving 12 bases between the germline ends. The CDR3 sequence is CASSLGEGRAFF. The CDR3 region has the DNA TGTGCCAGCAGCTTAGGGGAGGGAAGGGCTTTCTTT.

The chain employs TRBV18 and TRBJ2-2, with 9 positions matching TRBD1. The CDR3 covers 16 residues. J gave up 2 bases and V 2 bases, and 3 bases lay outside the gene matches. The V gene's germline CDR1 is KGHSH and CDR2 LQKENI. The CDR3 sequence: CASSPTDRGNTGELFF. The DNA for the CDR3 is TGTGCCAGCTCACCAACGGACAGGGGAAACACCGGGGAGCTGTTTTTT. Looking up the rest from reference TRBV18 and TRBJ2-2 gives the full variable domain: NAGVMQNPRHLVRRRGQEARLRCSPMKGHSHVYWYRQLPEEGLKFMVYLQKENIIDESGMPKERFSAEFPKEGPSILRIQQVVRGDSAAYFCASSPTDRGNTGELFFGEGSRLTVL.